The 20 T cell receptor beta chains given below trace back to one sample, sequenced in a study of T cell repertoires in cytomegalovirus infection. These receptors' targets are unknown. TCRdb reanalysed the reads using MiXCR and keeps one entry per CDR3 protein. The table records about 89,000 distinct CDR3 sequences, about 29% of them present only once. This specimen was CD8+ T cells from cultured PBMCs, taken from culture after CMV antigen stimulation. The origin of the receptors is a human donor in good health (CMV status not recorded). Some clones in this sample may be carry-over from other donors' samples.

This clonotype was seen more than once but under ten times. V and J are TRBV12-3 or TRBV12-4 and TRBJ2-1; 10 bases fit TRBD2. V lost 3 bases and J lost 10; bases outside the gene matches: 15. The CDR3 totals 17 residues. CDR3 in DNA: TGTGCCAGCAGTTTCCCCTCTAGCGGGGGAACTACAATAGAGCAGTTCTTC. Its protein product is CASSFPSSGGTTIEQFF.

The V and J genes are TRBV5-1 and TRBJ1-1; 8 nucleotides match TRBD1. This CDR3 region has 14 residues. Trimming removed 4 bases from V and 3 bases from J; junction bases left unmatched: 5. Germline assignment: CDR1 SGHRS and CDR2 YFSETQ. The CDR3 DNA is TGCGCCAGCAGCCTCGGACAGGGTTACACTGAAGCTTTCTTT. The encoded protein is CASSLGQGYTEAFF.

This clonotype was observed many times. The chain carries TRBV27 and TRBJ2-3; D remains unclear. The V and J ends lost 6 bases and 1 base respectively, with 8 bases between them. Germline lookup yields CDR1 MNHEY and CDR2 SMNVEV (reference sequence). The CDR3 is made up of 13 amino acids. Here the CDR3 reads CASRLLGTDTQYF. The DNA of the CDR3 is TGTGCCAGCAGGCTTCTGGGCACAGATACGCAGTATTTT.

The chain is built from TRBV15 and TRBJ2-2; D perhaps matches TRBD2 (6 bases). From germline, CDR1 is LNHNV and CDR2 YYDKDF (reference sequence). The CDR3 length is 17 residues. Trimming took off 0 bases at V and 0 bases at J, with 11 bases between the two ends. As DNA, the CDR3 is TGTGCCACCAGCAGAGAAGGTCCGGGGGCGAACACCGGGGAGCTGTTTTTT. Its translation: CATSREGPGANTGELFF.

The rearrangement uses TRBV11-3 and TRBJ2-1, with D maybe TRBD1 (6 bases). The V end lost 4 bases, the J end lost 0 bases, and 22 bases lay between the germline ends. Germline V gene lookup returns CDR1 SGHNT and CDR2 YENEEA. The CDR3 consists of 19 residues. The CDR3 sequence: CASSSRHGGSQSSYNEQFF. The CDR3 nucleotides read TGTGCCAGCAGCTCACGACATGGGGGCTCCCAGAGCTCCTACAATGAGCAGTTCTTC. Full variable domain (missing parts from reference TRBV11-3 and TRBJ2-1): EAGVVQSPRYKIIEKKQPVAFWCNPISGHNTLYWYLQNLGQGPELLIRYENEEAVDDSQLPKDRFSAERLKGVDSTLKIQPAELGDSAVYLCASSSRHGGSQSSYNEQFFGPGTRLTVL.

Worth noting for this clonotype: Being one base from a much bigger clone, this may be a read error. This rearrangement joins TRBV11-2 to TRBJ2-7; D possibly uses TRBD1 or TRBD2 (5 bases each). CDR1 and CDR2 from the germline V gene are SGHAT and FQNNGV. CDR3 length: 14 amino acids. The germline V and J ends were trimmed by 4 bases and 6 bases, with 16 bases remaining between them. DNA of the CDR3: TGTGCCAGCAGCTGGGGTTTCGGGACCCGCGAGCAGTACTTC. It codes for CASSWGFGTREQYF. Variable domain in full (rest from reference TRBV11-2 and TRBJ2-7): EAGVAQSPRYKIIEKRQSVAFWCNPISGHATLYWYQQILGQGPKLLIQFQNNGVVDDSQLPKDRFSAERLKGVDSTLKIQPAKLEDSAVYLCASSWGFGTREQYFGPGTRLTVT.

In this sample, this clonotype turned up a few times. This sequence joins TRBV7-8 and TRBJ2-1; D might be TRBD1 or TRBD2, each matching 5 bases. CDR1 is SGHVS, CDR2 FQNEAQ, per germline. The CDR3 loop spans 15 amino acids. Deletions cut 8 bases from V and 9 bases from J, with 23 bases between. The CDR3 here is CASGTGTSRPGEQFF. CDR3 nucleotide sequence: TGTGCCAGCGGAACCGGGACGAGCCGTCCTGGTGAGCAGTTCTTC.

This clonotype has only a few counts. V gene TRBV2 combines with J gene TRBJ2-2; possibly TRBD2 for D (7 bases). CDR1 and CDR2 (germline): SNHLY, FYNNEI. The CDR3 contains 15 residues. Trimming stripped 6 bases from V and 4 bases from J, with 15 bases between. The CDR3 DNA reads TGTGCCAGCAGCGATCCGGGGGGCCTCACCGGGGAGCTGTTTTTT. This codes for CASSDPGGLTGELFF.

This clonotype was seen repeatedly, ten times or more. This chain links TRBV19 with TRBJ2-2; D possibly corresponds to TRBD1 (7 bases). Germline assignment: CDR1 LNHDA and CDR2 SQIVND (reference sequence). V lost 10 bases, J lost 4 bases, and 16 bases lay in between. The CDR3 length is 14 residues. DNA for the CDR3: TGTGCCACAAGGGGGGCAGGGGGCACCGGGGAGCTGTTTTTT. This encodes CATRGAGGTGELFF.

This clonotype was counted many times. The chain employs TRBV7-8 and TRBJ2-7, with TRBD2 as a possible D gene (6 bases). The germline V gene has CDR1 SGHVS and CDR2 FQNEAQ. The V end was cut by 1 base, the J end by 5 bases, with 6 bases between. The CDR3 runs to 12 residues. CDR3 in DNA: TGTGCCAGCAGCTTAGGGGGGGACGAGCAGTACTTC. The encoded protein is CASSLGGDEQYF. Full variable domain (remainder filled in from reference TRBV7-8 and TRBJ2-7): GAGVSQSPRYKVAKRGQDVALRCDPISGHVSLFWYQQALGQGPEFLTYFQNEAQLDKSGLPSDRFFAERPEGSVSTLKIQRTQQEDSAVYLCASSLGGDEQYFGPGTRLTVT.

CDR3 loop: CASTGEGSPLHF. CDR3 bases: TGTGCCAGTACAGGGGAAGGATCACCCCTCCACTTT. The chain combines TRBV18 with TRBJ1-6; the match to TRBD1 covers 7 bases. This CDR3 region has 12 residues. Germline CDR1 KGHSH, CDR2 LQKENI. With 9 bases clipped from V and 10 bases from J, the junction kept 6 bases outside the gene matches.

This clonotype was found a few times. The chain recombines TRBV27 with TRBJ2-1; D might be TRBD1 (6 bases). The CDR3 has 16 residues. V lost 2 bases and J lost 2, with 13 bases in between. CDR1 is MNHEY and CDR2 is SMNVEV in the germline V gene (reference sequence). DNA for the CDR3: TGTGCCAGCAGTTTAAAGGGGTGGGACACCTACAATGAGCAGTTCTTC. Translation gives CASSLKGWDTYNEQFF.

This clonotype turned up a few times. The CDR3 spells CSARREIEQFF. The CDR3 region has the DNA TGCAGTGCTAGAAGGGAGATCGAGCAGTTCTTC. The chain carries TRBV20-1 and TRBJ2-1; tentatively, D is TRBD2 (5 bases). The CDR3 loop spans 11 amino acids. V was cut by 2 bases and J by 10 bases, with 9 bases left in between. Germline V gene data show CDR1 as DFQATT and CDR2 as SNEGSKA (reference sequence).

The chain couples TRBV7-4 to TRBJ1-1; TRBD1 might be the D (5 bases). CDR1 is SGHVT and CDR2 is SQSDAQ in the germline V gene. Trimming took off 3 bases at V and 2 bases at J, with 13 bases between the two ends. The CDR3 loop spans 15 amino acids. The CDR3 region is CASSFPGLINTEAFF. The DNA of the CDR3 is TGTGCCAGCAGCTTCCCGGGACTGATTAACACTGAAGCTTTCTTT.

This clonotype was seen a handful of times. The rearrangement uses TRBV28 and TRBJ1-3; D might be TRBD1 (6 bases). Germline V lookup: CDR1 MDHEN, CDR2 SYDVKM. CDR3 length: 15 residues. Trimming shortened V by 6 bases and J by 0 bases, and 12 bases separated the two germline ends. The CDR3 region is CASRMEGGSGNTIYF. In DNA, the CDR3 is TGTGCCAGCAGGATGGAAGGGGGCTCTGGAAACACCATATATTTT.

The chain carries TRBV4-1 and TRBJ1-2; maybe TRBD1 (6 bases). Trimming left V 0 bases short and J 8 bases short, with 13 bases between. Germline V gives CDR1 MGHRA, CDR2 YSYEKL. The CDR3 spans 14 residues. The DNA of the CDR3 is TGCGCCAGCAGCCAAGATGGCGGACAGTGGGGCTACACCTTC. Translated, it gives CASSQDGGQWGYTF.

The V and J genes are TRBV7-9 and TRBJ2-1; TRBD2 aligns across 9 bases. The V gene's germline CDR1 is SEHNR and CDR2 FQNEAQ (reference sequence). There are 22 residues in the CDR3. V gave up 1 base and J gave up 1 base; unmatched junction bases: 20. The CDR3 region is CASSLEFGGGASGEISYNEQFF. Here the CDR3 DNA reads TGTGCCAGCAGCTTAGAGTTCGGCGGGGGGGCATCGGGTGAAATATCCTACAATGAGCAGTTCTTC. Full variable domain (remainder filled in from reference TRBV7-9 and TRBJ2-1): DTGVSQNPRHKITKRGQNVTFRCDPISEHNRLYWYRQTLGQGPEFLTYFQNEAQLEKSRLLSDRFSAERPKGSFSTLEIQRTEQGDSAMYLCASSLEFGGGASGEISYNEQFFGPGTRLTVL.

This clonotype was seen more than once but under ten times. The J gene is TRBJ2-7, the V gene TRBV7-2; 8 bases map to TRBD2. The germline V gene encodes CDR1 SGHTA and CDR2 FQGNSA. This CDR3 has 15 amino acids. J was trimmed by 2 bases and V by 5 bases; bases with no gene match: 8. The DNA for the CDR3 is TGTGCCAGCAGCGCGACCGGGGGGGGGGCCTACGAGCAGTACTTC. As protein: CASSATGGGAYEQYF.

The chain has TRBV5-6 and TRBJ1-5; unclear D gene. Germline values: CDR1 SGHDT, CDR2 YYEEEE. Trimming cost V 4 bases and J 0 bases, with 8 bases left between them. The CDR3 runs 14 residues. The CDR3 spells CASSLRSSNQPQHF. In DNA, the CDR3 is TGTGCCAGCAGCCTAAGATCTAGCAATCAGCCCCAGCATTTT.

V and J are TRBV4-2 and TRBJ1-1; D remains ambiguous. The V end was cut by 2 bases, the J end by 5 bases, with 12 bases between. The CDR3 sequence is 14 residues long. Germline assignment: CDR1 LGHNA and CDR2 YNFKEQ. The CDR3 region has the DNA TGTGCCAGCAGCCAACCGGTGGGCAGTACTGAAGCTTTCTTT. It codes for CASSQPVGSTEAFF.